This TCR beta chain derives from a study of cytomegalovirus exposure and HLA in healthy donors (dated by TCRdb to 2017 to 2019). In the study overall: An earlier analysis of 587 of the donors reported 250 to 350 Gb of sequence data and 117 million unique TCR beta sequences from 150 million to 200 million T cells. An early release that covered some 630 HLA-typed donors contained about 300 gigabases of sequencing data and tens of millions of unique TCR sequences. Of the approximately 400 genotyped donors, 65% to 90% were placed in the genetic ancestry cluster associated with self-reported Caucasian donors. The aim of the study was to test whether cataloging public T cell receptors could identify signatures of past pathogen exposure. The study used immunosequencing to profile the T cell repertoires of 600 to 850 subjects and linked those repertoires to cytomegalovirus serostatus. Along with the roughly 670-subject first cohort, a separate validation cohort of 120 different subjects was used. The study combined high-throughput TCR immunosequencing, statistical association of individual TCRs with disease status, and machine learning to predict cytomegalovirus infection status. To study patterns of TCR occurrence, a later analysis re-analyzed previously published TCR beta repertoires from 550 to 800 donors and added high-resolution HLA genotyping. Rather than using new phenotypic data, the later analysis identified candidate immune exposures from TCR beta sequences and from how often those sequences occurred across donors. In an earlier analysis of 587 of the donors, high-throughput TCR beta sequencing was used to judge whether each TCR beta V gene segment behaved as functional or pseudogenic. Donor age, sex, ethnicity and CMV serostatus were collected together with the repertoire data. A later genetic analysis used genome-wide SNP genotypes for about 60% of the roughly 670 donors, treating that subset as a discovery cohort. All discovery cohort repertoires had been generated on a single sequencing platform. HLA typing covered class I and class II loci at four-digit resolution. Typing coverage differed by locus: A, B, C, DRB1 and DQB1 were typed in about 629-630 donors, DQA1 in 522, DPA1 in some 610, and DPB1 in around 490. Because of strong linkage in the cohort, roughly five DR-DQ haplotypes were treated as single units for association and clustering. Across around 400 genotyped donors of the cohort, an average of approximately 200,000 unique TCR beta nucleotide sequences per donor were sequenced, and around 20% of those sequences were non-productive. General conclusions and limits of the study: A later genetic analysis associated a missense DCLRE1C variant with V-gene and J-gene trimming of TCR beta chains, and an independent cohort replicated the association. In a later analysis, several top co-occurrence clusters were reported to appear linked to parvovirus B19, influenza, CMV and Epstein-Barr virus. The authors suggested that the approach could potentially be extended to other disease states and immunological phenotypes. The classifier was reported to diagnose cytomegalovirus status with high specificity and sensitivity in both the original cohort and the validation cohort. A group of highly shared sequence variants was considered likely to be a technical artifact of the sequencing pipeline. The cohort was sequenced for TCR beta chains only, and without alpha or paired-chain data the features that could be detected were limited. A later analysis associated around 16,000 TCR beta sequences with specific HLA alleles at a false discovery rate of 0.05. Linkage disequilibrium might explain the correlated functional status among segregating V segments, but an unknown experimental factor could not be excluded. In a later analysis, HLA-associated TCR beta chains were found to be more clonally expanded and to have lower generation probabilities than equally common non-associated chains. In vitro tests confirmed that a few of the cytomegalovirus-associated TCR beta chains recognize cytomegalovirus antigens. According to a later analysis, TCR association rates differed among HLA loci, with DRB1 alleles showing the most associated TCRs and HLA-C alleles showing the fewest. When HLA alleles, especially DR and DQ, strongly co-occurred, attributing TCR associations to individual alleles was difficult. In the study, 164 TCR beta chains were listed as associated with cytomegalovirus. A further reported finding was that TCR beta sequences accurately predicted the HLA-A and HLA-B alleles for most subjects in the first cohort. Because HLA typing was unavailable for some donors at each locus, only the typed subset was used in association tests. Most TCR sequences were seen in very few donors, while some public TCRs were found in many individuals. Sequencing depth was assumed to be roughly uniform across donors in the presence/absence analyses, though that assumption may not hold. The only immune exposure information available for the cohort was CMV serostatus. Compared with the 666-donor mean, donors in an Asian-associated ancestry cluster had fewer N-insertions in productive TCRs, according to a later genetic analysis. The 87-base-pair reads could not distinguish some IMGT-functional V segments, including TRBV6-2 and TRBV6-3, so those segments were excluded. Seventeen rarely observed V segments, including chromosome 9 orphons, were excluded from the earlier analysis of almost 600 of the donors because counts were too low. Most CMV-associated TCR beta chains appeared to be HLA-restricted in a later analysis, and the HLA associations seemed to be driven largely by CMV exposure. In an earlier analysis of around 600 of the donors, most TCR beta V segments were observed in productive rearrangements about 87% or about 30% of the time, broadly matching IMGT annotations.

In total, about 650 healthy bone marrow donors made up the cohort. All cohort members were sampled while nominally healthy, although unrecorded immune exposures were likely present. The donor tested CMV seronegative, placing the donor among the approximately 360 seronegative members of the cohort. Each donor provided a peripheral blood sample, and peripheral blood mononuclear cells were used for TCR beta sequencing. The Qiagen DNeasy Blood Extraction Kit was used to extract genomic DNA from the blood cell samples. Comment on this clone: The antigen it recognizes is unknown. Base quality data are lacking; no much larger clone is found one base away.

Library preparation used the immunoSEQ multiplex PCR assay. The multiplex PCR relied on a mix of 60 forward primers for TCR Vbeta segments and 13 reverse primers for TCR Jbeta segments. Amplification of the CDR3 region of rearranged TCR beta genes was performed with a multiplex PCR assay on genomic DNA. Amplified TCR beta libraries were sequenced as 87-base-pair reads on the Illumina HiSeq System. The authors' analysis ran thus. A later analysis tallied roughly 76 million unique TCR beta chains across the 666 repertoires, and about 10 million of those chains were shared by two or more donors. Raw reads were error-corrected and collapsed into unique sequences with a nearest-neighbor algorithm that merged closely related sequences to remove PCR and sequencing errors. Alignment of CDR3 sequences to IMGT reference sequences was used to assign V, D and J gene segments. For a sequence to be retained, at least a six-nucleotide match to both a V gene segment and a J gene segment was required. A rearrangement counted as productive if the CDR3 had no stop codons and remained in frame with V and J, and every other rearrangement counted as non-productive. Following IMGT convention, CDR3 was defined as the stretch from the second conserved V-encoded cysteine to the conserved J-encoded phenylalanine. Sequences without an unambiguous match to a single V gene segment were excluded from the earlier analysis of about 600 of the donors. An earlier analysis of fewer than 750 of the donors classified V segments as functional when productive rearrangements were above 56.7% and as segregating when the standard deviation between donors was above 5%. To diagnose cytomegalovirus status from the catalog of TCR beta chain sequences, a statistical classification framework was built. V and J gene assignment, in a later analysis, came from comparing TCR nucleotide sequences with IMGT/GENE-DB human TR gene sequences. The TCRdist pipeline was used in a later analysis to assign CDR3 sequences and most-parsimonious VDJ recombination scenarios. In a later analysis, every TCR beta chain was defined by the combination of its CDR3 amino acid sequence and its V-gene family, and reads without a unique V-gene family were dropped. As a way to deal with suspected cross-contamination and a sequencing artifact, a later analysis dropped approximately 590 nucleotide sequences that were highly shared and had low generation probability. In a later analysis, a clonal expansion index was calculated for each public chain from normalized within-repertoire ranks of inferred template counts. A later analysis computed generation probabilities with a VDJ recombination model fitted to out-of-frame rearrangements, and checked the results against IGoR. In a later analysis, hypergeometric tests were used to score TCR-TCR, TCR-HLA and TCR-CMV co-occurrence, with a repertoire-size bias correction applied to TCR pairs. In a later analysis, false discovery rates were estimated by permuting HLA or CMV assignments 20 times. In a later analysis, co-occurring TCRs were grouped using DBSCAN, with TCRdist sequence similarity added in when clustering inside HLA-allele-positive subsets. Repertoires with fewer than 30,000 or more than 120,000 public chains were left out of co-occurrence clustering, as were about 5 repertoires with anomalous nucleotide sharing. As stored in TCRdb, this immuneACCESS dataset retains in-frame rearrangements with V and J assigned. A fraction of the clones does not appear; measured against another copy, unresolved V genes explain less than half of the discrepancy, and the remainder lacks a known reason. The DNA was the basis for D and trimming; V, J and clone size are from that table. This sample comprises 100,000 to 150,000 clones, just under 85% of them detected only once. The ten most abundant clones make up about 2.5% of the sample.

V and J lose 2 bases and 4 bases, and a span of 6 bases separates them. From the cysteine up to the phenylalanine, the CDR3 has a length of 13 residues. Only the CDR3 DNA stays, 39 bases, in frame from base 1. The germline V gene (reference sequence) specifies SGHNT as CDR1 and YYREEE as CDR2. The chain uses TRBV5-4 and TRBJ2-2; a weak D assignment points to TRBD1 (6 bases agree). Sequencing was done on a sample of PBMCs. This sequence was found in a boy aged 2 to 10 in good health and CMV-seronegative. The CDR3 region: CASSLQGTGELFF. The bases are TGTGCCAGCAGCTTACAGGGCACCGGGGAGCTGTTTTTT.